This TCR beta chain was observed in a study of T cells in Graves' hyperthyroidism and ophthalmopathy. Background on the study: At initial diagnosis, before any treatment had begun, peripheral blood was obtained. Study findings and constraints: Most thyroid-expanded clonotypes above 0.001 were also found in blood.

Template material for amplifying TCR beta CDR3 regions consisted of RNA transcripts. A first-round RT-PCR of the TCR CDR3 used the HTBI primer set. Each CDR3 protein gets one entry after TCRdb re-called the multiplex PCR reads with MiXCR. The sample gives approximately 640,000 distinct CDR3 sequences, roughly 17% of which show up once; 15% to 17% is in the top ten. On this clonotype: Its antigen is still unknown.

Patients with uncontrolled infections, other autoimmune diseases, pregnancy or lactation were excluded. Extraction of PBMCs used 8 to 10 ml of fresh peripheral blood. This clonotype was obtained from a man in his fifties with Graves' hyperthyroidism. Specimen: blood.

The CDR3 reads CASSPSPRWGYYGYTF. The CDR3 coding sequence is TGTGCCAGCAGCCCCTCTCCACGGTGGGGTTACTATGGCTACACCTTC. V and J are TRBV14 and TRBJ1-2; D uncertain. Germline-derived CDR1 and CDR2 are SGHDN and FVKESK. Trimming shortened V by 4 bases and J by 3 bases, and 18 bases separated the two germline ends. The CDR3 extends over 16 amino acids.